The 31 T cell receptor beta chains in this list originate from one sample, sequenced in a study of blood T cell repertoires in COVID-19. This table comes from immunoSEQ multiplex PCR, and its TCRdb copy is limited to in-frame clones, with some not included. Of a few hundred thousand clones listed, more than 70% are singletons. Specimen: peripheral blood. The receptors come from a woman aged 40 to 50 who had recovered from COVID-19.

The chain carries TRBV29-1 and TRBJ1-2; no firm D call. CDR1 and CDR2 (germline): SQVTM, ANQGSEA. Between the trimmed V and J ends, which lost 3 bases and 0 bases, there was a span of 8 bases. CDR3 length: 13 amino acids. This CDR3 reads CSVERASNYGYTF. CDR3 DNA sequence: TGCAGCGTTGAGAGGGCGTCTAACTATGGCTACACCTTC.

The rearrangement uses TRBV18 and TRBJ1-1, with a tentative D call TRBD1 (6 bases). The CDR3 is 13 amino acids. V dropped 3 bases and J dropped 8 bases, with 13 bases sitting between them. Germline V lookup: CDR1 KGHSH, CDR2 LQKENI. The CDR3 region has the DNA TGTGCCAGCTCACCGGACAGTCCTTACGAAGCTTTCTTT. Translation: CASSPDSPYEAFF.

The CDR3, as DNA: TGTGCCACCAGTGAAGCCGGGACAGCGAACACTGAAGCTTTCTTT. Encoded protein: CATSEAGTANTEAFF. The chain is built from TRBV24-1 and TRBJ1-1, with TRBD1 identical over 7 bases. V lost 4 bases, J lost 1 base, and 5 bases stayed unmatched. Germline values: CDR1 KGHDR, CDR2 SFDVKD. The CDR3 runs to 15 residues.

This sequence joins TRBV27 and TRBJ1-1; possibly TRBD1 for D (5 bases). CDR3 size: 14 residues. Germline CDR1 and CDR2: MNHEY and SMNVEV (reference sequence). V was shortened by 8 bases and J by 0 bases, with 13 bases between the two germline ends. CDR3: CASLGGAMNTEAFF. The CDR3 coding sequence is TGTGCCAGCCTAGGTGGGGCGATGAACACTGAAGCTTTCTTT.

About this clone: This same CDR3 is encoded by further DNA sequences in the sample. The J gene is TRBJ1-4, the V gene TRBV9, with D possibly matching TRBD1 (5 bases). The CDR3 spans 14 residues. CDR1 and CDR2 (germline): SGDLS, YYNGEE. The ends were cut back, 0 bases at V and 5 bases at J, with 8 bases in the middle. CDR3 sequence reads: CASSVAGGNEKLFF. The CDR3 DNA is TGTGCCAGCAGCGTAGCGGGGGGGAATGAAAAACTGTTTTTT. Using reference TRBV9 and TRBJ1-4 for the parts outside the CDR3, the full variable domain is DSGVTQTPKHLITATGQRVTLRCSPRSGDLSVYWYQQSLDQGLQFLIQYYNGEERAKGNILERFSAQQFPDLHSELNLSSLELGDSALYFCASSVAGGNEKLFFGSGTQLSVL.

V usage is TRBV7-9 and J usage is TRBJ1-2, with 7 bases fitting TRBD1. Germline CDR1 is SEHNR and CDR2 is FQNEAQ (reference sequence). Losses at the gene ends were 5 bases for V and 8 bases for J; bases not matched to a gene: 14. The CDR3 contains 15 residues. The CDR3 reads CASSPQQGNEGGYTF. DNA of the CDR3: TGTGCCAGCAGCCCCCAACAGGGGAACGAGGGGGGCTACACCTTC.

This chain connects TRBV28 to TRBJ1-4; a possible D gene is TRBD1 (5 bases). The CDR3 has 16 residues. Trimming left V 4 bases short and J 8 bases short, with 20 bases between. Germline CDR1 reads MDHEN; CDR2 reads SYDVKM. The CDR3 DNA reads as TGTGCCAGCAGTTCCCAGGGAGGCAGGGCTCGGGAAAAACTGTTTTTT. The encoded protein is CASSSQGGRAREKLFF.

The chain combines TRBV4-2 with TRBJ2-7, with a weak D call TRBD2 (6 bases). V dropped 0 bases and J dropped 1 base, with 13 bases sitting between them. Germline V gene sequence: CDR1 LGHNA, CDR2 YNFKEQ. This CDR3 comprises 16 residues. The CDR3: CASSQDWSGRSYEQYF. CDR3 nucleotides: TGTGCCAGCAGCCAAGATTGGAGCGGGCGATCCTACGAGCAGTACTTC.

The V and J genes are TRBV18 and TRBJ2-7, with 12 bases that match TRBD2. CDR1 and CDR2 from the germline V gene are KGHSH and LQKENI. This CDR3 region has 15 residues. CDR3 region: CASSPTGASGRAAIV. The CDR3 DNA reads TGTGCCAGCTCACCCACGGGGGCTAGCGGGAGGGCCGCGATTGTC.

V usage is TRBV24-1 and J usage is TRBJ1-2; D perhaps matches TRBD1 (5 bases). The CDR3 length is 14 residues. The V and J ends lost 5 bases and 4 bases respectively, with 13 bases between them. The germline V gene has CDR1 KGHDR and CDR2 SFDVKD. The CDR3 is CATSAGGGPYGYTF. CDR3 bases: TGTGCCACCAGTGCGGGGGGAGGGCCCTATGGCTACACCTTC.

The genes are TRBV3-1 (or the pseudogene TRBV3-2) and TRBJ2-1; 12 bases are a match to TRBD2. The ends lost 11 bases at V and 8 bases at J; junction bases unmatched: 10. CDR3 length: 14 amino acids. Germline CDR1 and CDR2: LGHDT and YNNKEL (reference sequence). The CDR3 DNA is TGTGCCTCCGGGACTAGCGGGCCCCTCGATGAGCAGTTCTTC. This translates into CASGTSGPLDEQFF.

DNA of the CDR3: TGTGCCAGCTCACCTGCCGGGAACACTGAAGCTTTCTTT. It specifies CASSPAGNTEAFF. J is TRBJ1-1 and V is TRBV18, with D unclear. Germline values: CDR1 KGHSH, CDR2 LQKENI. V dropped 3 bases and J dropped 1 base, with 6 bases sitting between them. This CDR3 contains 13 residues.

The chain is built from TRBV6-2 or TRBV6-3 and TRBJ2-1; TRBD1 matches 10 bases. This CDR3 is 14 amino acids long. V dropped 6 bases and J dropped 5; count of bases not matched to a gene: 4. The germline V gene encodes CDR1 MNHEY and CDR2 SVGEGT. CDR3 protein: CASSRDRGHNEQFF. The CDR3 region has the DNA TGTGCCAGCAGCCGGGACAGGGGCCACAATGAGCAGTTCTTC.

This chain links TRBV19 with TRBJ1-5, with 10 bases aligning to TRBD1. With V trimmed by 5 bases and J by 7 bases, 11 bases remained unmatched. The length of the CDR3 is 16 residues. Germline loops: CDR1 LNHDA, CDR2 SQIVND (reference sequence). Here the CDR3 DNA reads TGTGCCAGTAGTGGGGGCCGACAGGGGGCGGGGCAGCCCCAGCATTTT. As protein: CASSGGRQGAGQPQHF.

The chain combines TRBV19 with TRBJ1-2, with D perhaps matching TRBD1 (6 bases). Germline loops: CDR1 LNHDA, CDR2 SQIVND (reference sequence). The CDR3 has 13 residues. Between the trimmed V and J ends, which lost 10 bases and 6 bases, there was a span of 18 bases. Written as DNA, the CDR3 is TGTGCCACTCCCTCCGGGACAAGGAATGGCTACACCTTC. Its protein is CATPSGTRNGYTF.

The chain has TRBV30 and TRBJ2-1; 11 bases agree with TRBD2. CDR3 length equals 14 residues. Germline-derived CDR1 and CDR2 are GTSNPN and SVGIG (reference sequence). With 2 bases clipped from V and 12 bases from J, the junction kept 9 bases outside the gene matches. The CDR3 reads CAWSSQDSGRGQFF. The CDR3 region has the DNA TGTGCCTGGAGTTCACAAGATAGCGGGAGGGGGCAGTTCTTC.

The chain has TRBV4-1 and TRBJ1-2; perhaps TRBD1 as D (5 bases). Trimming took off 1 base at V and 6 bases at J, with 9 bases between the two ends. Germline V gives CDR1 MGHRA, CDR2 YSYEKL. CDR3 length equals 13 residues. The CDR3 DNA follows: TGCGCCAGCAGCCAAGCGGGGGTGGATGGCTACACCTTC. Translation: CASSQAGVDGYTF.

This chain connects TRBV2 to TRBJ1-5, with 8 bases that match TRBD1. The trim removed 1 base at V and 6 bases at J, leaving 5 bases unmatched. Germline lookup yields CDR1 SNHLY and CDR2 FYNNEI. The length of the CDR3 is 15 residues. CDR3 in DNA: TGTGCCAGCAGTGAAGGCAGGGGGCCCTCTCAGCCCCAGCATTTT. It specifies CASSEGRGPSQPQHF.

CDR3: CASSEWGAEAFF. In DNA, the CDR3 is TGCGCCAGCAGTGAGTGGGGGGCTGAAGCTTTCTTT. The V and J genes are TRBV10-2 and TRBJ1-1, with a tentative D call TRBD1 (5 bases). V was shortened by 1 base and J by 6 bases, with 6 bases between the two germline ends. Germline CDR1 reads WSHSY; CDR2 reads SAAADI. This CDR3 region has 12 residues.

The rearrangement links TRBV7-3 to TRBJ1-5, with unresolved D. CDR1 and CDR2 from the germline V gene are SGHTA and FQGTGA. Trimming cost V 5 bases and J 1 base, with 9 bases left between them. There are 14 residues in the CDR3. The CDR3 loop reads CASSPDWSNQPQHF. In nucleotides, the CDR3 is TGTGCCAGCAGCCCGGACTGGAGCAATCAGCCCCAGCATTTT.

This chain joins TRBV15 and TRBJ1-1; a weak D match, TRBD1 (5 bases). The CDR3 is 12 residues long. Germline V gene lookup returns CDR1 LNHNV and CDR2 YYDKDF (reference sequence). The germline V and J ends were trimmed by 0 bases and 11 bases, with 10 bases remaining between them. In DNA form, the CDR3 reads TGTGCCACCAGCAGAGAGAAGGGGCGGGCTTTCTTT. It encodes CATSREKGRAFF.

The rearrangement links TRBV6-2 or TRBV6-3 to TRBJ1-5, with D perhaps matching TRBD1 (5 bases). In germline, CDR1 is MNHEY, CDR2 SVGEGT. Trimming shortened V by 6 bases and J by 6 bases, and 12 bases separated the two germline ends. This CDR3 has 13 residues. Here the CDR3 reads CASSQQVAQPQHF. CDR3 coding DNA: TGTGCCAGCAGCCAACAGGTGGCTCAGCCCCAGCATTTT.

The chain is built from TRBV2 and TRBJ2-1, with a weak D call TRBD2 (5 bases). The V gene lost 8 bases and the J gene lost 9 bases, with 11 bases spanning the gap. This CDR3 comprises 11 residues. From germline, CDR1 is SNHLY and CDR2 FYNNEI. Here the CDR3 DNA reads TGTGCCAGCCGGGGAGAGGGTGAGCAGTTCTTC. This translates into CASRGEGEQFF.

The chain is built from TRBV18 and TRBJ2-2, with D tentatively TRBD2 (6 bases). V lost 8 bases and J 5 bases, leaving 12 bases between the germline ends. Germline CDR1 reads KGHSH; CDR2 reads LQKENI. CDR3 length: 13 residues. DNA for the CDR3: TGTGCCAGCCCCGGGAGCGGGACCGGGGAGCTGTTTTTT. This codes for CASPGSGTGELFF.

The chain recombines TRBV27 with TRBJ2-2, with 7 bases aligning to TRBD2. This CDR3 region has 14 residues. Germline CDR1 is MNHEY and CDR2 is SMNVEV (reference sequence). The trim removed 1 base at V and 5 bases at J, leaving 1 base unmatched. CDR3: CASSLWGGTGELFF. CDR3 DNA sequence: TGTGCCAGCAGTTTATGGGGGGGGACCGGGGAGCTGTTTTTT.

Notes on this clone: Distinct nucleotide sequences in the sample also encode this CDR3. This sequence joins TRBV24-1 and TRBJ2-3, with 11 bases fitting TRBD2. This CDR3 has 15 residues. The germline V gene has CDR1 KGHDR and CDR2 SFDVKD. J was trimmed by 5 bases and V by 3 bases; bases with no gene match: 3. CDR3 sequence (DNA): TGTGCCACCAGTGATCCCGGACTAGCGGGAGATACGCAGTATTTT. It yields the protein CATSDPGLAGDTQYF.

J is TRBJ1-5 and V is TRBV27; D might be TRBD1 (6 bases). Germline loops: CDR1 MNHEY, CDR2 SMNVEV (reference sequence). This CDR3 region has 15 residues. V was shortened by 5 bases and J by 3 bases, with 14 bases between the two germline ends. In nucleotides, the CDR3 is TGTGCCAGCAGTCCCCGCGGACAGCCCAATCAGCCCCAGCATTTT. Protein product: CASSPRGQPNQPQHF.

CDR3 coding DNA: TGTGCCAGCAGCTTAGCTCCATCCTCTGGGGCCAACGTCCTGACTTTC. The encoded protein is CASSLAPSSGANVLTF. The genes are TRBV7-8 and TRBJ2-6; D gene unclear. The CDR3 has 16 residues. Trimming left V 0 bases short and J 0 bases short, with 6 bases between. Germline values: CDR1 SGHVS, CDR2 FQNEAQ.

CDR3 nucleotide sequence: TGTGCCAGCAGTGATGGCCGACAGTACCAAAACAATGAGCAGTTCTTC. This encodes CASSDGRQYQNNEQFF. The chain links TRBV6-1 to TRBJ2-1; a possible D gene is TRBD1 (5 bases). V lost 3 bases, J lost 5 bases, and 17 bases lay in between. Germline V CDR1 and CDR2: MNHNS, SASEGT. CDR3 length: 16 residues.

The chain employs TRBV24-1 and TRBJ2-1, with 13 bases matching TRBD2. The CDR3 totals 15 residues. CDR1 is KGHDR, CDR2 SFDVKD, per germline. J gave up 10 bases and V 1 base, and 3 bases lay outside the gene matches. As DNA, the CDR3 is TGTGCCACCAGTGATTTACTAGCGGGAGGGACGGAGCAGTTCTTC. This gives the protein CATSDLLAGGTEQFF.

This clone was recorded a few times. The chain carries TRBV2 and TRBJ2-7; D unresolved. The germline V and J ends were trimmed by 1 base and 10 bases, with 11 bases remaining between them. The CDR3 length is 12 residues. Germline lookup yields CDR1 SNHLY and CDR2 FYNNEI. CDR3 DNA sequence: TGTGCCAGCAGTGAAGTGGCTAGTTTACAGTACGTC. This encodes CASSEVASLQYV.